This entry lists 30 T cell receptor beta chains sequenced from one sample in a study of control samples from healthy donors and cancer patients. Method: immunoSEQ multiplex PCR; TCRdb's copy keeps in-frame clones and lacks some. The sample gives around 130,000 clones, 88% of which show up once; roughly 3.2% is in the top ten. The sample comprised blood. These receptors originate from a man over 45 in good health.

V and J are TRBV5-1 and TRBJ1-2; D remains ambiguous. Trimming pared 0 bases from V and 5 bases from J, leaving 8 bases between. The CDR3 totals 13 residues. The germline V gene has CDR1 SGHRS and CDR2 YFSETQ. The CDR3 spells CASSLGQQYGYTF. DNA of the CDR3: TGCGCCAGCAGCTTGGGACAACAGTATGGCTACACCTTC.

This clone turned up a few times. This sequence joins TRBV9 and TRBJ1-6; possibly TRBD1 for D (6 bases). The length of the CDR3 is 14 residues. Trimming stripped 1 base from V and 7 bases from J, with 9 bases between. From germline, CDR1 is SGDLS and CDR2 YYNGEE. CDR3 sequence reads: CASSVRQENSPLHF. The DNA for the CDR3 is TGTGCCAGCAGCGTACGACAGGAGAATTCACCCCTCCACTTT.

The chain is built from TRBV10-2 and TRBJ2-1; D may correspond to TRBD1 or TRBD2 (8 bases each). Germline values: CDR1 WSHSY, CDR2 SAAADI. The ends were cut back, 9 bases at V and 7 bases at J, with 16 bases in the middle. CDR3 length: 13 amino acids. The CDR3 here is CASRAGDRNEQFF. In nucleotides, the CDR3 is TGCGCCAGTCGAGCGGGGGACAGGAATGAGCAGTTCTTC.

The CDR3 spells CASSLGTSGNTIYF. The DNA of the CDR3 is TGTGCCAGCAGCTTAGGAACCTCTGGAAACACCATATATTTT. The rearrangement links TRBV7-3 to TRBJ1-3; D gene uncertain. V shed 2 bases and J shed 0 bases, with 5 bases lying between them. CDR3 length: 14 residues. Per germline, CDR1 SGHTA and CDR2 FQGTGA.

The rearrangement joins TRBV5-4 to TRBJ1-2; no firm D call. CDR3 size: 15 residues. CDR1 and CDR2 from the germline V gene are SGHNT and YYREEE (reference sequence). The ends were cut back, 5 bases at V and 4 bases at J, with 18 bases in the middle. CDR3 DNA: TGTGCCAGCAGTTCCGGGAGCCAAAGCGGCTATGGCTACACCTTC. Translating it yields CASSSGSQSGYGYTF.

The CDR3 nucleotides are TGTGCCAGCAGCCAGACCCGGACGGGAGGGCCTAGCGAGCAGTACTTC. Residues: CASSQTRTGGPSEQYF. This chain connects TRBV3-1 (or the pseudogene TRBV3-2) to TRBJ2-7; 8 positions agree with TRBD2. This CDR3 is built from 16 residues. The trim removed 3 bases at V and 6 bases at J, leaving 13 bases unmatched. The germline gives CDR1 LGHDT, CDR2 YNNKEL (reference sequence).

The J gene is TRBJ2-7, the V gene TRBV30; 13 nucleotides line up with TRBD2. V lost 8 bases to trimming and J lost 3 bases; unmatched junction nucleotides: 16. Germline CDR1 and CDR2: GTSNPN and SVGIG (reference sequence). CDR3 length: 17 amino acids. This CDR3 is CAIDGGTSGEIFYEQYF. The DNA of the CDR3 is TGTGCCATCGACGGGGGGACTAGCGGGGAAATCTTCTACGAGCAGTACTTC.

CDR3 region: CATSRDREGITYEQYF. DNA of the CDR3: TGTGCCACCAGCAGAGATCGGGAGGGTATAACCTACGAGCAGTACTTC. The chain is built from TRBV15 and TRBJ2-7, with TRBD2 matching over 8 bases. The CDR3 has 16 amino acids. V was clipped by 0 bases and J by 2 bases; unmatched bases: 6. The germline V gene encodes CDR1 LNHNV and CDR2 YYDKDF (reference sequence).

The chain joins TRBV10-1 to TRBJ2-2; possible D gene TRBD2, 6 bases. Trimming shortened V by 4 bases and J by 5 bases, and 11 bases separated the two germline ends. The CDR3 is 14 residues long. Germline assignment: CDR1 WNHNN and CDR2 SYGVQD (reference sequence). The DNA of the CDR3 is TGCGCCAGCAGTGTTCTTGGGACTACCGGGGAGCTGTTTTTT. It codes for CASSVLGTTGELFF.

The chain carries TRBV27 and TRBJ2-4; D is unclear. The CDR3 contains 14 residues. Germline values: CDR1 MNHEY, CDR2 SMNVEV (reference sequence). V lost 2 bases, J lost 0 bases, and 5 bases lay in between. CDR3 amino acids: CASSLGAAKNIQYF. The CDR3 bases are TGTGCCAGCAGTTTAGGAGCAGCCAAAAACATTCAGTACTTC.

The J gene is TRBJ1-1, the V gene TRBV7-3; 9 nucleotides line up with TRBD1. The V gene's germline CDR1 is SGHTA and CDR2 FQGTGA. Trimming at V came to 7 bases and at J to 3 bases, leaving 3 bases not matched to a gene. This CDR3 has 13 residues. The CDR3 sequence is CASKRDRDTEAFF. As DNA, the CDR3 is TGTGCCAGCAAAAGGGACAGGGACACTGAAGCTTTCTTT.

The chain couples TRBV24-1 to TRBJ2-4; a weak D match, TRBD2 (5 bases). In germline, CDR1 is KGHDR, CDR2 SFDVKD. The CDR3 extends over 14 amino acids. V was shortened by 4 bases and J by 5 bases, with 11 bases between the two germline ends. The CDR3 spells CATSETGFQNIQYF. The DNA of the CDR3 is TGTGCCACCAGTGAAACGGGGTTCCAAAACATTCAGTACTTC.

CDR3 sequence reads: CASSSPGISYNEQFF. The CDR3 DNA reads TGTGCCAGCAGCTCACCCGGGATTTCCTACAATGAGCAGTTCTTC. V gene TRBV5-4 combines with J gene TRBJ2-1, with D possibly being TRBD2 (5 bases). V shed 3 bases and J shed 1 base, with 11 bases lying between them. The CDR3 totals 15 residues. Germline-derived CDR1 and CDR2 are SGHNT and YYREEE (reference sequence).

The J gene is TRBJ2-1, the V gene TRBV10-1, with no clear D. The CDR3 is made up of 14 amino acids. CDR1 is WNHNN and CDR2 is SYGVQD in the germline V gene (reference sequence). Trimming removed 3 bases from V and 8 bases from J, with 14 bases in between. The CDR3 here is CASSEGFQIDEQFF. DNA of the CDR3: TGCGCCAGCAGTGAAGGATTTCAGATAGATGAGCAGTTCTTC.

The chain is built from TRBV11-3 and TRBJ2-7; the match to TRBD1 covers 9 bases. The V and J ends lost 1 base and 3 bases, in that order; junction bases with no gene match: 13. The CDR3 has 18 residues. Germline CDR1 and CDR2: SGHNT and YENEEA. CDR3 region: CASSLASGRDRAYYEQYF. Here the CDR3 DNA reads TGTGCCAGCAGCTTAGCCTCGGGACGGGACAGGGCTTACTACGAGCAGTACTTC.

The rearrangement links TRBV4-2 to TRBJ1-6; D is uncertain. Germline V gene sequence: CDR1 LGHNA, CDR2 YNFKEQ. Trimming removed 7 bases from V and 6 bases from J, with 25 bases in between. This CDR3 is 18 amino acids long. DNA for the CDR3: TGTGCCAGCAACCAGCAGCCAAGAATGACGGCGCCTAATTCACCCCTCCACTTT. Residues: CASNQQPRMTAPNSPLHF.

The chain joins TRBV30 to TRBJ1-5, with D hard to call. Trimming stripped 0 bases from V and 5 bases from J, with 8 bases between. There are 13 residues in the CDR3. Germline lookup yields CDR1 GTSNPN and CDR2 SVGIG (reference sequence). The CDR3 DNA is TGTGCCTGGAGTGTCAGCGGTGATCAGCCCCAGCATTTT. It codes for CAWSVSGDQPQHF.

The CDR3 loop is CASSGPFGTENTEAFF. The CDR3 DNA follows: TGTGCCAGCAGCGGACCGTTCGGGACAGAGAACACTGAAGCTTTCTTT. This chain uses TRBV9 with TRBJ1-1, with TRBD1 identical over 7 bases. V shed 3 bases and J 1 base; nucleotides not matched to a gene: 9. The germline V gene has CDR1 SGDLS and CDR2 YYNGEE. The CDR3 has 16 residues.

The chain couples TRBV2 to TRBJ1-1; 11 positions agree with TRBD1. The CDR3 runs to 14 residues. V was pared by 6 bases and J by 0 bases, with 0 bases of the junction left unmatched. Per germline, CDR1 SNHLY and CDR2 FYNNEI. The CDR3 region has the DNA TGTGCCAGCAGGGACAGGGGGCTGAACACTGAAGCTTTCTTT. This translates into CASRDRGLNTEAFF.

The chain couples TRBV2 to TRBJ1-5; D not certain. CDR1 and CDR2 (germline): SNHLY, FYNNEI. Between the trimmed V and J ends, which lost 3 bases and 9 bases, there was a span of 18 bases. This CDR3 is 15 amino acids long. The CDR3 loop reads CASSDGTREIRPQHF. CDR3 coding DNA: TGTGCCAGCAGTGATGGCACCCGTGAGATTCGGCCCCAGCATTTT.

The gene calls are TRBV27 and TRBJ1-6, with 8 bases aligning to TRBD1. J lost 5 bases, V lost 8 bases, and 8 bases had no gene match. Germline CDR1 is MNHEY and CDR2 is SMNVEV (reference sequence). This CDR3 has 15 residues. The CDR3 DNA reads as TGTGCCAGCGGAGACAGGGGTTTACATAATTCACCCCTCCACTTT. Its translation is CASGDRGLHNSPLHF.

The rearrangement uses TRBV11-2 and TRBJ1-4; D may be TRBD1 (6 bases). This CDR3 is built from 15 residues. Germline values: CDR1 SGHAT, CDR2 FQNNGV. With 2 bases removed from V and 4 bases from J, the gap between germline ends came to 11 bases. CDR3 in amino acids: CASSLRGTDNEKLFF. The DNA for the CDR3 is TGTGCCAGCAGCTTAAGGGGGACCGATAATGAAAAACTGTTTTTT.

This chain connects TRBV3-1 (or the pseudogene TRBV3-2) to TRBJ1-2; 7 bases line up with TRBD1. The CDR3 has 15 residues. CDR1 is LGHDT and CDR2 is YNNKEL in the germline V gene (reference sequence). J lost 7 bases, V lost 4 bases, and 12 bases had no gene match. In DNA form, the CDR3 reads TGTGCCAGCAGCCTAGGGACAGTGAGCTGGGGTGGCTACACCTTC. It codes for CASSLGTVSWGGYTF.

The CDR3 DNA follows: TGTGCCAGCAGCTGGACGGGACTAGCGGGGGTAAAGGGCGATGAGCAGTTCTTC. Its translation is CASSWTGLAGVKGDEQFF. The chain carries TRBV7-9 and TRBJ2-1; 14 nucleotides line up with TRBD2. The CDR3 extends over 18 amino acids. V trimming: 4 bases; J trimming: 8 bases; junction bases outside the gene matches: 13. Germline loops: CDR1 SEHNR, CDR2 FQNEAQ (reference sequence).

This chain links TRBV7-9 with TRBJ2-1; the match to TRBD2 covers 13 bases. V shed 6 bases, J shed 4 bases, and the junction held 3 bases outside the gene matches. The germline V gene has CDR1 SEHNR and CDR2 FQNEAQ (reference sequence). CDR3 length equals 15 residues. The CDR3 is CASSQTSGGYNEQFF. Written as DNA, the CDR3 is TGTGCCAGCAGTCAGACTAGCGGGGGGTACAATGAGCAGTTCTTC. Complete variable domain (other parts from reference TRBV7-9 and TRBJ2-1): DTGVSQNPRHKITKRGQNVTFRCDPISEHNRLYWYRQTLGQGPEFLTYFQNEAQLEKSRLLSDRFSAERPKGSFSTLEIQRTEQGDSAMYLCASSQTSGGYNEQFFGPGTRLTVL.

The V and J genes are TRBV30 and TRBJ1-6, with 7 bases identical to TRBD1. V dropped 4 bases and J dropped 1; count of bases not matched to a gene: 4. The germline V gene encodes CDR1 GTSNPN and CDR2 SVGIG (reference sequence). CDR3 length equals 15 residues. As DNA, the CDR3 is TGTGCCTGGAACAGGGGATCGTCCTATAATTCACCCCTCCACTTT. Its translation: CAWNRGSSYNSPLHF.

This chain links TRBV27 with TRBJ2-2; 8 nucleotides line up with TRBD1. This CDR3 spans 16 amino acids. CDR1 and CDR2 from the germline V gene are MNHEY and SMNVEV (reference sequence). V shed 3 bases and J 4 bases; nucleotides not matched to a gene: 7. CDR3 nucleotides: TGTGCCAGCAGTTTGTCCAGGGGGCTTGGCACCGGGGAGCTGTTTTTT. Protein: CASSLSRGLGTGELFF.

V usage is TRBV4-2 and J usage is TRBJ2-3; 13 bases map to TRBD2. CDR1 is LGHNA, CDR2 YNFKEQ, per germline. The CDR3 runs to 18 residues. The V segment lost 0 bases and the J segment 4 bases; nucleotides outside the gene matches: 7. CDR3 protein: CASSQDPRLAGGPDTQYF. The CDR3 DNA follows: TGTGCCAGCAGCCAAGACCCCCGACTAGCGGGGGGACCAGATACGCAGTATTTT.

The CDR3 here is CASARQASSVGDTQYF. The CDR3 DNA reads as TGCGCCAGCGCCCGGCAGGCTTCCTCGGTGGGAGATACGCAGTATTTT. The chain links TRBV5-1 to TRBJ2-3; no clear D. Deletions cut 7 bases from V and 5 bases from J, with 23 bases between. The CDR3 has 16 amino acids. The V gene's germline CDR1 is SGHRS and CDR2 YFSETQ.

This clone was found a few times. The chain couples TRBV7-9 to TRBJ1-2; 7 bases align to TRBD1. This CDR3 contains 18 residues. The germline V gene encodes CDR1 SEHNR and CDR2 FQNEAQ (reference sequence). The V segment lost 7 bases and the J segment 6 bases; nucleotides outside the gene matches: 23. The CDR3 nucleotides are TGTGCCAGCATCCTTGTTGGAACAGGGGCCCCCACCCCTCATGGCTACACCTTC. This gives the protein CASILVGTGAPTPHGYTF.